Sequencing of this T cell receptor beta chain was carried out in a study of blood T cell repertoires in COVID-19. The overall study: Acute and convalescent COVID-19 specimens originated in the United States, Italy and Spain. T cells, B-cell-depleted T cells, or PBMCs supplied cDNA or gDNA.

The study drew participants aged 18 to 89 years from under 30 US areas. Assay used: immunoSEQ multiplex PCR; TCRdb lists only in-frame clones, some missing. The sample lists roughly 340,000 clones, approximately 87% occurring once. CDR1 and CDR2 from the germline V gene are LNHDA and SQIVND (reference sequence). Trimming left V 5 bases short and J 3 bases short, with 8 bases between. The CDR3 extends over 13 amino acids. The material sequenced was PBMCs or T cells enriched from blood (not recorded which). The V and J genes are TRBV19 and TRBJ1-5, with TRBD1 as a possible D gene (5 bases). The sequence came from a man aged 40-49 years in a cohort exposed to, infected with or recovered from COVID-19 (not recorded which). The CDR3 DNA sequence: TGTGCCAGTAGTGTGACAGTCAATCAGCCCCAGCATTTT. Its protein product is CASSVTVNQPQHF. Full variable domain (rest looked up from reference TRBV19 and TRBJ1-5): DGGITQSPKYLFRKEGQNVTLSCEQNLNHDAMYWYRQDPGQGLRLIYYSQIVNDFQKGDIAEGYSVSREKKESFPLTVTSAQKNPTAFYLCASSVTVNQPQHFGDGTRLSIL.